Listed below are T cell receptor beta chains from one sample, sequenced in a study of CD8+ T cells in alopecia areata. The method was immunoSEQ multiplex PCR; TCRdb's version includes in-frame clones alone and lacks a portion of them. The sample consists of 180,000 or so clones, around 49% of them appearing once. The sequenced sample was CD8+ T cells sorted from blood, obtained around week 53, from a patient treated with tofacitinib. The receptors were gathered from a human donor with alopecia areata. CDR3s include the opening cysteine and the closing phenylalanine or tryptophan. A D gene is named only where the DNA matches it firmly. Rows give clone size only sometimes, using once, few, many, or a class for an expanded clone.

V: TRBV6-6
D: NA
size: NA
J: TRBJ2-1
CDR3: CASSYYSYNEQFF
DNA: TGTGCCAGCAGTTATTACAGCTACAATGAGCAGTTCTTC

V: TRBV5-4
D: NA
size: few
J: TRBJ2-3
CDR3: CASSLGAEHTDTQYF
DNA: TGTGCCAGCAGCTTGGGCGCAGAGCACACAGATACGCAGTATTTT

V: TRBV30
D: NA
size: NA
J: TRBJ2-7
CDR3: CAWCPGPYEQYF
DNA: TGTGCCTGGTGTCCGGGACCGTACGAGCAGTACTTC

V: TRBV11-2
D: NA
size: NA
J: TRBJ1-1
CDR3: CASNLGGPNTEAFF
DNA: TGTGCCAGCAACTTGGGGGGCCCCAACACTGAAGCTTTCTTT

V: TRBV28
D: TRBD2
size: many
J: TRBJ2-7
CDR3: CASSLTSGVGWEQYF
DNA: TGTGCCAGCAGTTTGACTAGCGGGGTAGGTTGGGAGCAGTACTTC

V: TRBV29-1
D: NA
size: NA
J: TRBJ1-1
CDR3: CSAGLPPTVEAFF
DNA: TGCAGCGCGGGACTTCCCCCCACAGTTGAAGCTTTCTTT

V: TRBV7-9
D: TRBD1
size: NA
J: TRBJ1-2
CDR3: CASSLDQGAYGYTF
DNA: TGTGCCAGCAGCTTAGATCAGGGGGCGTATGGCTACACCTTC

V: TRBV10-2
D: NA
size: once
J: TRBJ2-5
CDR3: CASSDPGVETQYF
DNA: TGCGCCAGCAGTGACCCAGGGGTCGAGACCCAGTACTTC

V: TRBV6-5
D: TRBD1
size: NA
J: TRBJ1-2
CDR3: CASSYSSGGVYGYTF
DNA: TGTGCCAGCAGTTACTCGTCAGGGGGTGTCTATGGCTACACCTTC

V: TRBV4-1
D: NA
size: NA
J: TRBJ1-2
CDR3: CASSQFDRSLGGYTF
DNA: TGCGCCAGCAGCCAATTTGACAGGTCCTTAGGGGGCTACACCTTC

V: TRBV6-1
D: TRBD1
size: few
J: TRBJ1-1
CDR3: CASSVLWGQLNTEAFF
DNA: TGTGCCAGCAGTGTCTTGTGGGGACAGTTAAACACTGAAGCTTTCTTT

V: TRBV27
D: NA
size: NA
J: TRBJ2-5
CDR3: CASSLGETQYF
DNA: TGTGCCAGCAGTTTGGGGGAGACCCAGTACTTC

V: TRBV6-5
D: TRBD1
size: NA
J: TRBJ1-1
CDR3: CASSTQSGTGNKAFF
DNA: TGTGCCAGCAGTACCCAAAGCGGGACAGGGAATAAAGCTTTCTTT

V: TRBV27
D: NA
size: NA
J: TRBJ2-1
CDR3: CASSFLEGNEQFF
DNA: TGTGCCAGCAGTTTCCTAGAGGGTAATGAGCAGTTCTTC

V: TRBV4-1
D: TRBD1
size: NA
J: TRBJ1-2
CDR3: CASRSGTVYGYTF
DNA: TGCGCCAGCCGATCAGGGACAGTCTATGGCTACACCTTC

V: TRBV2
D: NA
size: NA
J: TRBJ1-6
CDR3: CASSINKNSPLHF
DNA: TGTGCCAGCAGTATCAACAAGAATTCACCCCTCCACTTT

V: TRBV27
D: NA
size: few
J: TRBJ2-4
CDR3: CASAVGARNIQYF
DNA: TGTGCCAGCGCGGTAGGGGCGCGGAACATTCAGTACTTC

V: TRBV29-1
D: TRBD1
size: NA
J: TRBJ1-2
CDR3: CSDTGTAEGGGYTF
DNA: TGCAGCGATACCGGGACAGCTGAGGGTGGTGGCTACACCTTC

V: TRBV30
D: NA
size: once
J: TRBJ1-6
CDR3: CAWSVVLAVHNSPLHF
DNA: TGTGCCTGGAGTGTAGTTCTCGCCGTACATAATTCACCCCTCCACTTT

V: TRBV30
D: TRBD1
size: NA
J: TRBJ1-4
CDR3: CAWGLPTGDEKLFF
DNA: TGTGCCTGGGGTCTTCCTACAGGGGATGAAAAACTGTTTTTT

V: TRBV11-3
D: NA
size: NA
J: TRBJ1-5
CDR3: CASSLDQGNQPQHF
DNA: TGTGCCAGCAGCTTAGATCAGGGAAATCAGCCCCAGCATTTT

V: TRBV30
D: NA
size: NA
J: TRBJ2-7
CDR3: CAWNDLRRDEQYF
DNA: TGTGCCTGGAACGACCTTCGAAGGGACGAGCAGTACTTC

V: TRBV6-5
D: TRBD1
size: NA
J: TRBJ1-6
CDR3: CASSYGGGSNSPLHF
DNA: TGTGCCAGCAGTTACGGAGGGGGCAGTAATTCACCCCTCCACTTT

V: TRBV15
D: NA
size: NA
J: TRBJ1-4
CDR3: CATSRQPGRPNEKLFF
DNA: TGTGCCACCAGCAGACAACCGGGACGGCCTAATGAAAAACTGTTTTTT

V: TRBV6-5
D: NA
size: NA
J: TRBJ1-2
CDR3: CASSYSEGRGGYTF
DNA: TGTGCCAGCAGTTACTCCGAGGGACGTGGAGGCTACACCTTC

V: TRBV7-2
D: NA
size: NA
J: TRBJ1-6
CDR3: CASSRPGPRGSPLHF
DNA: TGTGCCAGCAGCCGTCCGGGCCCCCGTGGGTCACCCCTCCACTTT

V: TRBV9
D: TRBD1
size: NA
J: TRBJ1-5
CDR3: CASSPTGLNQPQHF
DNA: TGTGCCAGCAGCCCGACAGGGCTAAATCAGCCCCAGCATTTT

V: TRBV27
D: NA
size: few
J: TRBJ1-1
CDR3: CASSPGGSSAEAFF
DNA: TGTGCCAGCAGCCCGGGCGGATCGTCGGCTGAAGCTTTCTTT

V: TRBV15
D: NA
size: few
J: TRBJ2-3
CDR3: CATWGESSTDTQYF
DNA: TGTGCCACCTGGGGGGAGTCCTCCACAGATACGCAGTATTTT

V: TRBV29-1
D: NA
size: NA
J: TRBJ1-1
CDR3: CSVVTGTNTEAFF
DNA: TGCAGCGTGGTTACCGGGACAAACACTGAAGCTTTCTTT

V: TRBV4-3
D: NA
size: few
J: TRBJ1-1
CDR3: CASSQGQQNTEAFF
DNA: TGCGCCAGCAGCCAAGGGCAGCAGAACACTGAAGCTTTCTTT